This T cell receptor (beta chain) was observed in a study of T-cell reconstitution after alpha-beta-depleted transplantation in children. The germline CDR1 and CDR2 sequences are MNHNS and SASEGT. The CDR3 has 13 residues. V was pared by 5 bases and J by 6 bases, with 4 bases of the junction left unmatched. Preparation of the TCRbeta library involved a method that used unique molecular identifiers. TCRdb processed the PCR reads anew with MiXCR; each CDR3 protein has one entry. The data show hundreds of thousands of distinct CDR3 sequences, roughly a tenth seen once. Points from the study as a whole: At day 60, the high TCRbeta diversity found in some patients originated from recipient T cells and thymic progenitors that had survived. Where alpha-beta T cells came from about two months after transplant was reportedly several hundred expanded graft clones. After one year, T-cell counts and TCRbeta diversity mostly came from new T cells.

This clonotype occurred many times. The antigen remains undetermined. V gene TRBV6-1 combines with J gene TRBJ2-1, with 7 bases lining up with TRBD1. This TCR was recovered from a child aged 2-15 years with inherited bone marrow failure, due to receive a stem cell transplant. This sample comprised PBMCs, obtained before TCRalphabeta/CD19-depleted stem cell transplant. Written as DNA, the CDR3 is TGTGCCAGCAGTAGGGGGCCGGCCAATGAGCAGTTCTTC. Translation gives CASSRGPANEQFF.